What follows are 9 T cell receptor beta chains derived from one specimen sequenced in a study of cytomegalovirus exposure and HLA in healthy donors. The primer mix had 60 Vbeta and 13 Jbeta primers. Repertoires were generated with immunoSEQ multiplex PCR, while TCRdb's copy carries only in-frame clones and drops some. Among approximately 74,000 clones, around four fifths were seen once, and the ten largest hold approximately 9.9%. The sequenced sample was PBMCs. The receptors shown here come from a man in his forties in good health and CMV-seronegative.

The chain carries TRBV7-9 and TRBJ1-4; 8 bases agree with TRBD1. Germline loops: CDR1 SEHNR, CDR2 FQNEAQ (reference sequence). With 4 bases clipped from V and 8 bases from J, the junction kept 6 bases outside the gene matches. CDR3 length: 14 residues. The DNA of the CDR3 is TGTGCCAGCAGCTCCCGACAGGGGAACGAAAAACTGTTTTTT. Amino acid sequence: CASSSRQGNEKLFF. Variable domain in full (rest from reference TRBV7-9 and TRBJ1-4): DTGVSQNPRHKITKRGQNVTFRCDPISEHNRLYWYRQTLGQGPEFLTYFQNEAQLEKSRLLSDRFSAERPKGSFSTLEIQRTEQGDSAMYLCASSSRQGNEKLFFGSGTQLSVL.

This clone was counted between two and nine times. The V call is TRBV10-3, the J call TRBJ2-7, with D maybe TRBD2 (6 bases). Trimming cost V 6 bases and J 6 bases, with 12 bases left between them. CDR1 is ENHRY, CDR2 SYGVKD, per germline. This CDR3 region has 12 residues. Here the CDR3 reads CAISPLGGEQYF. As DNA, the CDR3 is TGTGCCATCAGCCCTCTGGGGGGCGAGCAGTACTTC.

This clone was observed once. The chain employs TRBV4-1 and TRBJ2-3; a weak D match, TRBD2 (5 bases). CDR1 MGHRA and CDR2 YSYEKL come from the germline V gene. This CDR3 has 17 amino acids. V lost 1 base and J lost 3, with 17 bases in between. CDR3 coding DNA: TGCGCCAGCAGCCAAGGCGTTTTAGCCGGAGGAACAGATACGCAGTATTTT. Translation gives CASSQGVLAGGTDTQYF.

The CDR3 bases are TGTGCCAGCAGCCCAGGGACTAGCGGGAGCATTTGGGAGACCCAGTACTTC. As protein: CASSPGTSGSIWETQYF. The J gene is TRBJ2-5, the V gene TRBV7-2; 14 positions agree with TRBD2. The length of the CDR3 is 17 residues. V was clipped by 5 bases and J by 5 bases; unmatched bases: 10. Germline CDR1 reads SGHTA; CDR2 reads FQGNSA.

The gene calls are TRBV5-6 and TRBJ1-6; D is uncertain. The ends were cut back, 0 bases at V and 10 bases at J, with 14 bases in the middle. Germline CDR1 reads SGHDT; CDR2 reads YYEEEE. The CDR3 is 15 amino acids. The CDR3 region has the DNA TGTGCCAGCAGCTTGGGATCTCAACTAGGATCACCCCTCCACTTT. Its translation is CASSLGSQLGSPLHF.

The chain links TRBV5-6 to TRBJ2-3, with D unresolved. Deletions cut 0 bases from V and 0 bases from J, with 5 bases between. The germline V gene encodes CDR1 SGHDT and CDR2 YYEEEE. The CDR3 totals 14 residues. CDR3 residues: CASSLGHSTDTQYF. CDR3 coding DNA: TGTGCCAGCAGCTTGGGGCACAGCACAGATACGCAGTATTTT.

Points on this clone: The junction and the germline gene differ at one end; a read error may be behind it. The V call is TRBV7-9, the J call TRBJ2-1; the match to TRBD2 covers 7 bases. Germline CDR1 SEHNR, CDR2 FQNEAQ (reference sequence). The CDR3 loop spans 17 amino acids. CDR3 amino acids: CSSSSGGGAGVYNEQFF. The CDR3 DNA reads TGTTCCAGCAGCTCGGGCGGAGGGGCGGGAGTGTACAATGAGCAGTTCTTC.

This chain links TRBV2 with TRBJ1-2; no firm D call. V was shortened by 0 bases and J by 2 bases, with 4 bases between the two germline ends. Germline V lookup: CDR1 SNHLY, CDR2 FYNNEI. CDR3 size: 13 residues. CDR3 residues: CASSEAQNYGYTF. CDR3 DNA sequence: TGTGCCAGCAGTGAAGCCCAGAACTATGGCTACACCTTC.

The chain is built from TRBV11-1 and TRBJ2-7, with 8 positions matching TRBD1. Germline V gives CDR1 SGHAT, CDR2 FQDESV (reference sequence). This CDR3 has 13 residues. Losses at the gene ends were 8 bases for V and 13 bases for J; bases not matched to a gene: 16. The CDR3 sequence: CASSSNAGTGLYF. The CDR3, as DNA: TGTGCCAGCTCCTCTAACGCCGGGACAGGATTATACTTC.